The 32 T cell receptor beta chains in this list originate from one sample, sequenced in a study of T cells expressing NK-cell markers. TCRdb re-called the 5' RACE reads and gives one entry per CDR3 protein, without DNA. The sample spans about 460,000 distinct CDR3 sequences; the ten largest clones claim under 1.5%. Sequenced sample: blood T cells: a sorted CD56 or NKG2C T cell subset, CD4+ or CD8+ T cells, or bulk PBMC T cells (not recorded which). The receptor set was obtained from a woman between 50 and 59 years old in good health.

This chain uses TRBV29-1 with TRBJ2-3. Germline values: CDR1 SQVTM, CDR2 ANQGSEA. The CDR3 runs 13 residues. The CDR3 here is CSAHLTSTDTQYF.

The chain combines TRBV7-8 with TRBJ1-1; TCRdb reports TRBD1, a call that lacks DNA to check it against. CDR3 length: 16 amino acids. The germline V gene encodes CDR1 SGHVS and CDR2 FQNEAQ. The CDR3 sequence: CASSSPGRIMNTEAFF.

CDR3 in amino acids: CASSPSTPRRTDTQYF. V is TRBV18 and J is TRBJ2-3. The CDR3 consists of 16 residues. Germline lookup yields CDR1 KGHSH and CDR2 LQKENI.

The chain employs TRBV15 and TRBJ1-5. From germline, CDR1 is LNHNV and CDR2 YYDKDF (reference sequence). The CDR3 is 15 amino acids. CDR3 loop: CATRGFGRINQPQHF.

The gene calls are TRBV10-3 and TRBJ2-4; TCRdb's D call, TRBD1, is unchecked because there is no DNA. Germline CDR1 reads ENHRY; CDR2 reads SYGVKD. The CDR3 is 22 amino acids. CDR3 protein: CATARGAVGPRRGLAGQNIQYF.

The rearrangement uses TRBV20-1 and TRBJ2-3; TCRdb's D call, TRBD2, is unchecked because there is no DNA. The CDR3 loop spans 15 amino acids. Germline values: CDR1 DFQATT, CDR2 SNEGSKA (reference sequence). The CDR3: CSAPTSGSLTDTQYF.

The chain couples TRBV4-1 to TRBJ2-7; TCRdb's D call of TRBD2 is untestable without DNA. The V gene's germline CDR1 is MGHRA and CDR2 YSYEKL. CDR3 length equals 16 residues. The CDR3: CASSQPTSGSFGEQYF.

This chain's CDR3 is CAISNTDRLKGYTF. This chain uses TRBV10-3 with TRBJ1-2; TCRdb picks TRBD1, but there is no DNA to check that call. The CDR3 has 14 amino acids. Germline-derived CDR1 and CDR2 are ENHRY and SYGVKD.

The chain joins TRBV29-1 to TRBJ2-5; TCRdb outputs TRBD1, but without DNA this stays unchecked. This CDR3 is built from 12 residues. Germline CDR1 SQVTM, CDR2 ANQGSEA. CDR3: CSERQGSGTQYF.

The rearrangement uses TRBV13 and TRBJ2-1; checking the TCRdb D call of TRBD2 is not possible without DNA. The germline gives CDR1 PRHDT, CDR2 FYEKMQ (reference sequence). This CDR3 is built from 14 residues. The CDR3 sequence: CASSPTGLNNEQFF.

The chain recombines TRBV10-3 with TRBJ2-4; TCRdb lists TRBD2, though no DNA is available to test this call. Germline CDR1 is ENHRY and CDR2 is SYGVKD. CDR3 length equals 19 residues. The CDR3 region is CAISESGLAGDVAKNIQYF.

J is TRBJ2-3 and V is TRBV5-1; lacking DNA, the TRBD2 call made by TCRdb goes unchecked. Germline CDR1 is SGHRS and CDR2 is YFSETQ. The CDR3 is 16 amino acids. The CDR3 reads CASSLVSGGITDTQYF.

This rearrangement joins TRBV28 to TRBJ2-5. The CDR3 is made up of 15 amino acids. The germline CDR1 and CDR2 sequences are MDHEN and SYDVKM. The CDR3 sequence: CASSLNTGSLETQYF.

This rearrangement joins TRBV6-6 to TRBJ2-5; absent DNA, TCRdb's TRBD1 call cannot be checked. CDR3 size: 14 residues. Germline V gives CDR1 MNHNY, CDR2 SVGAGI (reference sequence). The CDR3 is CASSPSASGKTQYF.

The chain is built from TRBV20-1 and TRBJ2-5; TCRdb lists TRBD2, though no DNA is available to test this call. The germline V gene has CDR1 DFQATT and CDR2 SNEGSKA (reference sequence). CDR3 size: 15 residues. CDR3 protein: CSARASGRGVETQYF.

The CDR3 sequence is CASSGQGIHNSEQYF. J is TRBJ2-7 and V is TRBV7-3; TCRdb picks TRBD1, but there is no DNA to check that call. CDR1 is SGHTA, CDR2 FQGTGA, per germline. The CDR3 extends over 15 amino acids.

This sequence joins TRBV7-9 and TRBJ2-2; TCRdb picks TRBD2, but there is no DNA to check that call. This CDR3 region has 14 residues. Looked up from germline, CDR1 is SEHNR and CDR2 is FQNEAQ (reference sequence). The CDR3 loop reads CASSLEGRTGELFF.

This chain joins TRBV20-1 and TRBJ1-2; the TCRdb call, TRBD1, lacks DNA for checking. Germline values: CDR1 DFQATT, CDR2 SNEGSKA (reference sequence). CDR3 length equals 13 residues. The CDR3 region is CSARGQGAYGYTF.

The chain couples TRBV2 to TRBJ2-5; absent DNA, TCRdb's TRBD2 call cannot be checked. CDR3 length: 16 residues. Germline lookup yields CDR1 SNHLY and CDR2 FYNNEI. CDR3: CASSEYSGRAKGTQYF.

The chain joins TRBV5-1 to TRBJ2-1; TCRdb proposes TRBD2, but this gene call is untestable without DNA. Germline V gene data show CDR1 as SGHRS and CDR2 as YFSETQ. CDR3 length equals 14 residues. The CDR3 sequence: CASSLTGTKDEQFF.

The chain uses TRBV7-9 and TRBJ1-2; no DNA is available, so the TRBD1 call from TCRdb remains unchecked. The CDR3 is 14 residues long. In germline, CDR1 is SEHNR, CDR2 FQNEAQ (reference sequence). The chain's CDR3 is CASSPRPGAGGYTF.

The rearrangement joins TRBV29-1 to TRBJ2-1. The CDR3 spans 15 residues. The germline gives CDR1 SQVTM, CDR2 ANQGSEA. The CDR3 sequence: CSVVGLPSSYNEQFF.

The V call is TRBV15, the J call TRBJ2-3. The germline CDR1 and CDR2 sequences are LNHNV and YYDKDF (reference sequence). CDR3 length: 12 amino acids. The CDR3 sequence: CATRDRVDTQYF.

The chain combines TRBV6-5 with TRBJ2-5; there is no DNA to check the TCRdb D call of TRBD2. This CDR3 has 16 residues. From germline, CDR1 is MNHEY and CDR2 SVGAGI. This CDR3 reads CASSYSGLAYGETQYF.

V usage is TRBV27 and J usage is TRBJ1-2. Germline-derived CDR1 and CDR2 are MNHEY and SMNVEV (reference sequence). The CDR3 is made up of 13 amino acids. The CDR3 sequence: CASSGGTNYGYTF.

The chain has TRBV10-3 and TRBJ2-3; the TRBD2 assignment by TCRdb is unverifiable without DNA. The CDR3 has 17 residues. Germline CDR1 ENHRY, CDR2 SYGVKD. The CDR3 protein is CAISAPIGRAFADTQYF.

CDR3: CASSLVGRDSEAFF. V is TRBV5-1 and J is TRBJ1-1. Germline V gene lookup returns CDR1 SGHRS and CDR2 YFSETQ. The length of the CDR3 is 14 residues.

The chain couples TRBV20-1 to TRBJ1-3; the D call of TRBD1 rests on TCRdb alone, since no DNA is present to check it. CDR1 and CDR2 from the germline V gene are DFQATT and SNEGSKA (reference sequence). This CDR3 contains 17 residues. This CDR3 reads CSARPWTGGGFGNTIYF.

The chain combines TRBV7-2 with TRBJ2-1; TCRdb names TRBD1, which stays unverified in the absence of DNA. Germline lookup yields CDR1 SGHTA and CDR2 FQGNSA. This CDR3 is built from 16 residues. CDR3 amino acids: CASSLDVRAPYNEQFF. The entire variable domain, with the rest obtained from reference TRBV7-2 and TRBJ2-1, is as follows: GAGVSQSPSNKVTEKGKDVELRCDPISGHTALYWYRQSLGQGLEFLIYFQGNSAPDKSGLPSDRFSAERTGGSVSTLTIQRTQQEDSAVYLCASSLDVRAPYNEQFFGPGTRLTVL.

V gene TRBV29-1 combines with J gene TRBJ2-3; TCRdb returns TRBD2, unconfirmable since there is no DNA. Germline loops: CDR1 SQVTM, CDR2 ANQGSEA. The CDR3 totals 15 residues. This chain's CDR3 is CSVDTSKVLTDTQYF.

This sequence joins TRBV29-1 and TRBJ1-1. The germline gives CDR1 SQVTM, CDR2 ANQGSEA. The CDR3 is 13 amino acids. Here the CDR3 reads CSVEGRLSTEAFF.

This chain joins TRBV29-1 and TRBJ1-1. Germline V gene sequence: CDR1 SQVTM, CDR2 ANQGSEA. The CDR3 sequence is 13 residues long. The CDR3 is CSVIKNSNTEAFF.